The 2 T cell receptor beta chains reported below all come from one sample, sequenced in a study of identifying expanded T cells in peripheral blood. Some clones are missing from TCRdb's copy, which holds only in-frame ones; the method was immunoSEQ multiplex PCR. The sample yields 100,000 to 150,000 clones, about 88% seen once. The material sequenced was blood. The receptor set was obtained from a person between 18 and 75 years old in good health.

CDR3 amino acids: CASSEAGVSGYTF. The CDR3 nucleotides are TGTGCCAGCAGTGAAGCGGGGGTTTCTGGCTACACCTTC. The chain carries TRBV6-1 and TRBJ1-2; TRBD1 might be the D (5 bases). Germline V gene lookup returns CDR1 MNHNS and CDR2 SASEGT. The CDR3 runs to 13 residues. V shed 0 bases and J shed 7 bases, with 9 bases lying between them.

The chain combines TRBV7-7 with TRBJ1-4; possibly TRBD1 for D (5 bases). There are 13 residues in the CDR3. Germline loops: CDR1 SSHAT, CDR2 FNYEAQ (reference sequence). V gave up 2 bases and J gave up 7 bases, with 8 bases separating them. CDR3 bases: TGTGCCAGCAGCTTAACGAGGGGTGAAAAACTGTTTTTT. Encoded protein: CASSLTRGEKLFF.